Sequencing of this TCR beta chain was carried out in a study of blood T cell repertoires in COVID-19. About the study: Samples came from the United States, Italy and Spain, spanning acute and convalescent COVID-19. T cells, B-cell-depleted T cells, or PBMCs provided the cDNA or gDNA that served as material.

Only one count was recorded for this clone. Germline assignment: CDR1 SGHNT and CDR2 YYREEE (reference sequence). V dropped 0 bases and J dropped 6 bases, with 13 bases sitting between them. The CDR3 is 15 residues long. In the original processing: By means of reference gene primer amplification, nucleated cell counts were estimated. Some clones are missing from TCRdb's copy, which holds only in-frame ones; the method was immunoSEQ multiplex PCR. That table supplies the V and J calls and clone size; D and trimming were determined from the DNA. The repertoire holds roughly 45,000 clones, 80% to 95% seen once, with roughly 1% in the top ten.

The TCR sequence derives from a man between 60 and 75 years old with COVID-19, enrolled during active disease. The specimen was peripheral blood. The V gene is TRBV5-4, the J gene TRBJ2-1; perhaps TRBD2 as D (6 bases). This chain's CDR3 is CASSLDVAGTNEQFF. CDR3 sequence (DNA): TGTGCCAGCAGCTTGGATGTGGCGGGGACCAATGAGCAGTTCTTC. Using reference TRBV5-4 and TRBJ2-1 for the parts outside the CDR3, the full variable domain is ETGVTQSPTHLIKTRGQQVTLRCSSQSGHNTVSWYQQALGQGPQFIFQYYREEENGRGNFPPRFSGLQFPNYSSELNVNALELDDSALYLCASSLDVAGTNEQFFGPGTRLTVL.